The clone carrying this TCR beta chain has a count of ten or more. The antigen remains unidentified. The data belong to a study of T cells in Graves' hyperthyroidism and ophthalmopathy. Germline V gene sequence: CDR1 SNHLY, CDR2 FYNNEI. This CDR3 has 11 residues. V was pared by 8 bases and J by 2 bases, with 4 bases between. Regarding the study as a whole: Before onset, ophthalmopathy was predicted by the model a median roughly six months earlier.

Amplification of TCR beta CDR3 regions was performed using RNA transcripts as template. With the HTBI primer set, the TCR CDR3 went through a first round of RT-PCR. Using its own MiXCR run on the multiplex PCR reads, TCRdb lists one record per CDR3 protein. Of roughly 380,000 distinct CDR3 sequences listed, roughly 12% are singletons. The J gene is TRBJ1-3, the V gene TRBV2; D uncertain. The specimen sequenced was blood. The receptor comes from a man between 25 and 39 years old with Graves' hyperthyroidism that later progressed to Graves' ophthalmopathy. As DNA, the CDR3 is TGTGCCAGCTTAGCTGGAAACACCATATATTTT. Protein product: CASLAGNTIYF.